This TCR beta chain was profiled in a study of blood T cell repertoires in COVID-19. Repertoires were generated with immunoSEQ multiplex PCR, while TCRdb's copy carries only in-frame clones and drops some. The data hold approximately 150,000 clones, with 84% observed a single time. Trimming took 10 bases from V and 4 from J, leaving 19 bases between them. There are 14 residues in the CDR3. Germline assignment: CDR1 LNHDA and CDR2 SQIVND (reference sequence). The sample taken for sequencing was PBMCs or T cells enriched from blood (not recorded which). This sequence was found in a man aged 50-59 years who had recovered from COVID-19. The rearrangement uses TRBV19 and TRBJ1-1; tentatively, D is TRBD1 (6 bases). Here the CDR3 reads CATTETGWSTEAFF. The DNA of the CDR3 is TGTGCCACCACGGAAACAGGGTGGAGCACTGAAGCTTTCTTT.